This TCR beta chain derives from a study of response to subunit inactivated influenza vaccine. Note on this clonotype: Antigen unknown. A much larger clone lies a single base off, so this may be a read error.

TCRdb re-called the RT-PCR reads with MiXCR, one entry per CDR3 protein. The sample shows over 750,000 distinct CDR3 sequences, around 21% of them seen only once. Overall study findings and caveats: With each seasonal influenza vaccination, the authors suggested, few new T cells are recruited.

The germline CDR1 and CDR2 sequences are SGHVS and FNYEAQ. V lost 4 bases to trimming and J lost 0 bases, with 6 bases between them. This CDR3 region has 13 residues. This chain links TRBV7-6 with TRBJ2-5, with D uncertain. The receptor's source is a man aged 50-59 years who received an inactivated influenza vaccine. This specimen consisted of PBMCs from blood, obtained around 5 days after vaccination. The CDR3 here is CASSYPYQETQYF. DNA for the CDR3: TGTGCCAGCAGCTACCCGTACCAAGAGACCCAGTACTTC.